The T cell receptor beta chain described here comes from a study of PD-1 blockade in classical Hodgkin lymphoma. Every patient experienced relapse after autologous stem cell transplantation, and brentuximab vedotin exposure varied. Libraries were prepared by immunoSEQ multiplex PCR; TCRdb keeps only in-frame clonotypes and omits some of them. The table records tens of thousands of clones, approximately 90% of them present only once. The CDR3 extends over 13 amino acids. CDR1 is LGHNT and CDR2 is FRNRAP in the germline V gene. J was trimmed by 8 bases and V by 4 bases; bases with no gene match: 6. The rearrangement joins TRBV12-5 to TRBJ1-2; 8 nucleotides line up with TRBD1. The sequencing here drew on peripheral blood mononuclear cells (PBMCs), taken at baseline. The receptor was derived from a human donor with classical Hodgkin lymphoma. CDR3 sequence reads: CASGWGQVNGYTF. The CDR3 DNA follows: TGTGCTAGTGGTTGGGGACAGGTTAACGGCTACACCTTC.